This T cell receptor beta chain appears in the sequencing data of a study of blood T cell repertoires in COVID-19. Data came from immunoSEQ multiplex PCR; TCRdb stores just in-frame clones and leaves some out. The repertoire includes 300,000 to 350,000 clones, roughly 90% of them detected once, and roughly 2.3% sits in the top ten. Sequencing was performed on peripheral blood. This clonotype originated in a man between 18 and 35 years old with active or convalescent COVID-19.

CDR3 in amino acids: CASSIRLSGQGDSPLHF. The CDR3 DNA is TGTGCCAGTAGTATCAGGCTTTCCGGGCAGGGTGATTCACCCCTCCACTTT. This chain connects TRBV19 to TRBJ1-6; maybe TRBD1 (5 bases). The V gene lost 3 bases and the J gene lost 8 bases, with 20 bases spanning the gap. CDR3 length equals 17 residues. Germline CDR1 is LNHDA and CDR2 is SQIVND (reference sequence).